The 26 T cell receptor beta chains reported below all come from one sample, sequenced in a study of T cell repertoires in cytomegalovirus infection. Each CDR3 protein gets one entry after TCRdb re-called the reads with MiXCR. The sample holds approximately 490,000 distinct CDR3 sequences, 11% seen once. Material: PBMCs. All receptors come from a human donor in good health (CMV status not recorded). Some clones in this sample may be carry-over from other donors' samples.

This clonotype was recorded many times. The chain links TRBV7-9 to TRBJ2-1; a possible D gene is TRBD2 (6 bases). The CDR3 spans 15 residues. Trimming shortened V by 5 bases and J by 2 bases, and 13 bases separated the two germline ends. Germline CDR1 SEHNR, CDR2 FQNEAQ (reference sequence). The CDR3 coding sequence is TGTGCCAGCAGCACCTATGGGGAGGCCTACAATGAGCAGTTCTTC. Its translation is CASSTYGEAYNEQFF.

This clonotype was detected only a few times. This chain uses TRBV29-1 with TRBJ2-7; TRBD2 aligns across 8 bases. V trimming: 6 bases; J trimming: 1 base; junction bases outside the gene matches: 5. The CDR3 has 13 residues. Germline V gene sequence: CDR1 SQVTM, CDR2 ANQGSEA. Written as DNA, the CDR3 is TGCAGCGTCCGTAGCGGGGCTTCCTACGAGCAGTACTTC. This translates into CSVRSGASYEQYF.

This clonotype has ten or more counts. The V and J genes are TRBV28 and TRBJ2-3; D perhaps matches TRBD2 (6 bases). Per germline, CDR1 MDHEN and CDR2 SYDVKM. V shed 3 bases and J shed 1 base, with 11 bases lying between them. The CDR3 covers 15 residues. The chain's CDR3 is CASSLERVGTDTQYF. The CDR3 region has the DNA TGTGCCAGCAGTTTGGAGCGGGTTGGCACAGATACGCAGTATTTT.

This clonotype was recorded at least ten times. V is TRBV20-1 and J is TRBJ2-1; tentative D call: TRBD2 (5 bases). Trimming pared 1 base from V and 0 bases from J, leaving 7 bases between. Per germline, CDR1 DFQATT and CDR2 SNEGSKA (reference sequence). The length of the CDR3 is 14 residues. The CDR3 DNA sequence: TGCAGTGCTAGAGTGGGGAGCTCCTACAATGAGCAGTTCTTC. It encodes CSARVGSSYNEQFF.

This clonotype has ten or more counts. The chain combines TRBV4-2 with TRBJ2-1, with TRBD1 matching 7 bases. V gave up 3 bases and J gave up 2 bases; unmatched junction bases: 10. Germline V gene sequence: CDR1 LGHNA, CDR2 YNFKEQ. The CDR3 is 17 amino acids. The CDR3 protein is CASSHSSGQGAYNEQFF. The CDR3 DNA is TGTGCCAGCAGCCATTCATCGGGGCAGGGGGCCTACAATGAGCAGTTCTTC.

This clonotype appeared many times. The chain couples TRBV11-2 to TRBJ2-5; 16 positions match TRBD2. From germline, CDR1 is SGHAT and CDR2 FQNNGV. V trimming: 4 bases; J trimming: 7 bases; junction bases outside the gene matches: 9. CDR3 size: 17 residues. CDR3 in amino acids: CASSSRGTSGGAPTQYF. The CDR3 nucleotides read TGTGCCAGCAGCTCAAGAGGGACTAGCGGGGGGGCACCGACCCAGTACTTC.

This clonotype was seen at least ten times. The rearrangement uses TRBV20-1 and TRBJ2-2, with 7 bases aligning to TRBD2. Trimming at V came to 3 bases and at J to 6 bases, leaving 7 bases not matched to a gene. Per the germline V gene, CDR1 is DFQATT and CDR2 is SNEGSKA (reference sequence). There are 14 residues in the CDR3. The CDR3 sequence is CSASGAGSAGELFF. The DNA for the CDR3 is TGCAGTGCTAGCGGAGCGGGAAGCGCCGGGGAGCTGTTTTTT.

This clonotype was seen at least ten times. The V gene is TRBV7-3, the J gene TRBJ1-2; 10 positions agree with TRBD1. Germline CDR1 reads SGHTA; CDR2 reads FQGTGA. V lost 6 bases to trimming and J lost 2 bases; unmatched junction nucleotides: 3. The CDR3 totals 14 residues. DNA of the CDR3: TGTGCCAGCAGTCCGGACAGGGGGAACTATGGCTACACCTTC. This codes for CASSPDRGNYGYTF.

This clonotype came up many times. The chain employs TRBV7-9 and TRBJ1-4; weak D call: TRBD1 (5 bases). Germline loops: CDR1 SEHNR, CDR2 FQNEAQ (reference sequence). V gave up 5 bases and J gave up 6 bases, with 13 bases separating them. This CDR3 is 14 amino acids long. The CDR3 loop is CASSQGLADEKLFF. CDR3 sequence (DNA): TGTGCCAGCAGCCAGGGACTGGCCGATGAAAAACTGTTTTTT.

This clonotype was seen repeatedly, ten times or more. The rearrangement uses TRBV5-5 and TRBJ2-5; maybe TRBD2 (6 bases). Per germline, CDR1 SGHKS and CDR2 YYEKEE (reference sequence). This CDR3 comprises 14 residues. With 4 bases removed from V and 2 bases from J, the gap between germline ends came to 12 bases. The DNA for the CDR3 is TGTGCCAGCAGCGGCGGGACCAGTCAAGAGACCCAGTACTTC. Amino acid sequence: CASSGGTSQETQYF.

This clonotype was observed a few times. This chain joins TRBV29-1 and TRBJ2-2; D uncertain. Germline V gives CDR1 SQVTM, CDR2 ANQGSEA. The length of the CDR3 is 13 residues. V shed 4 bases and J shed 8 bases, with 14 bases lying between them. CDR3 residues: CSVGAGPFGELFF. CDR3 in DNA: TGCAGCGTTGGTGCCGGGCCCTTTGGGGAGCTGTTTTTT.

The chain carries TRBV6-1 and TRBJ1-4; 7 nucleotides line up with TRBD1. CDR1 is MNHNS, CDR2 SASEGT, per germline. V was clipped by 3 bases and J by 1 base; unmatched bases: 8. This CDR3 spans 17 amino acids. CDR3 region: CASSDGRQGLTNEKLFF. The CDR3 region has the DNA TGTGCCAGCAGTGATGGGAGACAGGGACTAACTAATGAAAAACTGTTTTTT.

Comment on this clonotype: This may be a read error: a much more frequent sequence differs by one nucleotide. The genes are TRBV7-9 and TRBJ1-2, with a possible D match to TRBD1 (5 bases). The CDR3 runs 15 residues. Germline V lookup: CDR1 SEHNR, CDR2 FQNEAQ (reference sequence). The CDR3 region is CTSSAQASANYGYTF. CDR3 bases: TGTACCAGCAGCGCACAGGCGTCAGCTAACTATGGCTACACCTTC. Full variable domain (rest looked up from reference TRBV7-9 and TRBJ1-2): DTGVSQNPRHKITKRGQNVTFRCDPISEHNRLYWYRQTLGQGPEFLTYFQNEAQLEKSRLLSDRFSAERPKGSFSTLEIQRTEQGDSAMYLCTSSAQASANYGYTFGSGTRLTVV.

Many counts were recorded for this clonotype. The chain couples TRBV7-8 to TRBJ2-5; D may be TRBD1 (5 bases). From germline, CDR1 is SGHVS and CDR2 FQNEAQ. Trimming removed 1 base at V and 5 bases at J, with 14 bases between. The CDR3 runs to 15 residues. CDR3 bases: TGTGCCAGCAGCTTAGTCGTTGGGGCCGGTGAGACCCAGTACTTC. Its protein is CASSLVVGAGETQYF.

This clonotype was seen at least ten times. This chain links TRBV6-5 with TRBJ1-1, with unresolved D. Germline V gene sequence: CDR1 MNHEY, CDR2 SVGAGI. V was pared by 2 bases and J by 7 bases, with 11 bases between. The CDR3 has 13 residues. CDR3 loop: CASSYGQTDEAFF. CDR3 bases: TGTGCCAGCAGTTACGGGCAGACGGATGAAGCTTTCTTT.

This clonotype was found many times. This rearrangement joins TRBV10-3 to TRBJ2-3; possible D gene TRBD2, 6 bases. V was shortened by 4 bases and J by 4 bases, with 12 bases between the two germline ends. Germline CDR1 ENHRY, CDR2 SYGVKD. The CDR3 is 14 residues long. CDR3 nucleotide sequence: TGTGCCATCAGTGGACGACGACTAGCAGATACGCAGTATTTT. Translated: CAISGRRLADTQYF.

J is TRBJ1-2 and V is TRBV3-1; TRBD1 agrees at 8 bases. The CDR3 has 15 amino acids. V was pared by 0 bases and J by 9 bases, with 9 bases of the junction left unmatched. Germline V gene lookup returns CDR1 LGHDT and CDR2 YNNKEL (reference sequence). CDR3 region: CASSQEHRGLGSYTF. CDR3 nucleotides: TGTGCCAGCAGCCAAGAACACAGGGGGTTAGGAAGCTACACCTTC.

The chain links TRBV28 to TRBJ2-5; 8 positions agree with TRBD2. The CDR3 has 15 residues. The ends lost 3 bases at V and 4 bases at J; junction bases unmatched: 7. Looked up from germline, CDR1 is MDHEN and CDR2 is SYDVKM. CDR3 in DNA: TGTGCCAGCAGTTTCATAACGGGAGGGCTAGAGACCCAGTACTTC. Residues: CASSFITGGLETQYF.

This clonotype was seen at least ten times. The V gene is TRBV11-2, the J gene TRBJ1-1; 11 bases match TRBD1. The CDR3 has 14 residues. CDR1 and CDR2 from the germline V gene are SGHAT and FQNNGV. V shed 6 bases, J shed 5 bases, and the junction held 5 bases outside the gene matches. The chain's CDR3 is CASRIGTGGTEAFF. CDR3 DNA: TGTGCCAGCAGGATTGGGACAGGGGGGACTGAAGCTTTCTTT.

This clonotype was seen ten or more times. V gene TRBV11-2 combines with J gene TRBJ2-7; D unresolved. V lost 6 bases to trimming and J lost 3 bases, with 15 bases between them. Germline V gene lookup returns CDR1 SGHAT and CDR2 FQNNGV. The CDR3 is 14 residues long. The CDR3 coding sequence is TGTGCCAGCAGTTTTGATTGGGGTCGCTACGAGCAGTACTTC. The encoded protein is CASSFDWGRYEQYF.

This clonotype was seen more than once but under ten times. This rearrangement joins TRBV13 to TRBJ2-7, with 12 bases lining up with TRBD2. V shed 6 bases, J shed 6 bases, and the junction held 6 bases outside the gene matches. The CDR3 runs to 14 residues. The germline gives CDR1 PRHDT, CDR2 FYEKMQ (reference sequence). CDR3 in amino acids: CASSPPGLAGEQYF. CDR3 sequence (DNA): TGTGCCAGCAGTCCTCCGGGACTAGCGGGCGAGCAGTACTTC.

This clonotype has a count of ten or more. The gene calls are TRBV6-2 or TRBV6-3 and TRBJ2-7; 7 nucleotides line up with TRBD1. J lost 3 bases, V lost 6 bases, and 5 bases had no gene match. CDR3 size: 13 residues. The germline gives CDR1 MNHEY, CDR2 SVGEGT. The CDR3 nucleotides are TGTGCCAGCAGATTCCAGGGGGACTACGAGCAGTACTTC. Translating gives CASRFQGDYEQYF.

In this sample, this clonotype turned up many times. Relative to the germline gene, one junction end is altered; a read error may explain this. The DNA for the CDR3 is TGCAGTGCAAGAGCCGATCCGCAAGAGACCCAGTACTTC. The encoded protein is CSARADPQETQYF. This chain links TRBV20-1 with TRBJ2-5; D ambiguous. The CDR3 is 13 amino acids. Per germline, CDR1 DFQATT and CDR2 SNEGSKA (reference sequence).

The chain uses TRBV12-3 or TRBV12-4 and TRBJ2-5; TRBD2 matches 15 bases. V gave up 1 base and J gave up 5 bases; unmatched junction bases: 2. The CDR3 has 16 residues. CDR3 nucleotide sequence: TGTGCCAGCAGTTTAGGGACTAGCGGGGGGGGGGAGACCCAGTACTTC. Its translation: CASSLGTSGGGETQYF.

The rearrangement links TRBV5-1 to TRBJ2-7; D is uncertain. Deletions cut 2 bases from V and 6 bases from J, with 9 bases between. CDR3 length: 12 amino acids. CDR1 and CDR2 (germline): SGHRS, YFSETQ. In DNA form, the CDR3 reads TGCGCCAGCAGCTTACCGGGCGGCGAGCAGTACTTC. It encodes CASSLPGGEQYF. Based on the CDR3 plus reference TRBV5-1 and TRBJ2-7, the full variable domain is KAGVTQTPRYLIKTRGQQVTLSCSPISGHRSVSWYQQTPGQGLQFLFEYFSETQRNKGNFPGRFSGRQFSNSRSEMNVSTLELGDSALYLCASSLPGGEQYFGPGTRLTVT.

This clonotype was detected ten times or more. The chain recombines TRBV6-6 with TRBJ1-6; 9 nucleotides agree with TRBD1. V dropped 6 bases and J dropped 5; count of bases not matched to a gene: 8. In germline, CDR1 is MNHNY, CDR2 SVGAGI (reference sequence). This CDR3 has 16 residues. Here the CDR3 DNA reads TGTGCCAGCAGGCCCACAGGGGGCAGGGATAATTCACCCCTCCACTTT. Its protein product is CASRPTGGRDNSPLHF.